This is a list of T cell receptor beta chains from one sample in a study of T cell changes during pregnancy in multiple sclerosis. Profiled with immunoSEQ multiplex PCR; TCRdb holds only in-frame clones, not every one. The table records about 73,000 clones, almost 90% of them present only once. The sequencing here drew on peripheral blood, taken after pregnancy. The source of these receptors is a female donor in good health, enrolled as a control in a pregnancy study. The CDR3 runs from the conserved cysteine through the conserved F or W. A D gene is named only where the DNA matches it firmly. A row's size may be missing; if present it is once, few, many or a size class.

j_gene	len	abundance	v_gene	d_gene	CDR3aa	CDR3nt
TRBJ1-5	13	-	TRBV30	-	CAWSPGGSQPQHF	TGTGCCTGGTCCCCGGGGGGGTCCCAGCCCCAGCATTTT
TRBJ2-1	14	-	TRBV10-3	TRBD2	CAISGGGRVNEQFF	TGTGCCATCAGTGGAGGCGGGAGGGTAAATGAGCAGTTCTTC
TRBJ1-2	13	-	TRBV30	-	CAWNRPLAYGYTF	TGTGCCTGGAACCGGCCCCTAGCCTATGGCTACACCTTC
TRBJ2-1	11	-	TRBV14	-	CASSQGPSPFF	TGTGCCAGCAGCCAAGGGCCGTCCCCGTTCTTC
TRBJ2-7	12	-	TRBV29-1	TRBD2	CSVGGGISEQYF	TGCAGCGTTGGCGGGGGGATCTCCGAGCAGTACTTC
TRBJ2-1	11	-	TRBV6-5	-	CASRTGYEQFF	TGTGCCAGCAGAACAGGGTATGAGCAGTTCTTC
TRBJ2-1	16	once	TRBV10-3	TRBD2	CATGFGRESSYNEQFF	TGTGCCACCGGGTTCGGGCGGGAGTCCAGCTACAATGAGCAGTTCTTC
TRBJ1-6	16	once	TRBV5-6	TRBD1	CASSLQGGSYNSPLHF	TGTGCCAGCAGCCTCCAGGGGGGCTCCTATAATTCACCCCTCCACTTT
TRBJ2-1	12	-	TRBV29-1	TRBD1	CSVGDRVNEQFF	TGCAGCGTTGGGGACAGGGTAAATGAGCAGTTCTTC
TRBJ1-1	14	once	TRBV2	TRBD1	CATLWTGNNTEAFF	TGTGCCACCCTATGGACAGGGAATAACACTGAAGCTTTCTTT
TRBJ1-1	14	-	TRBV5-8	-	CASSFGQLNTEAFF	TGTGCCAGCAGCTTCGGACAGCTGAACACTGAAGCTTTCTTT
TRBJ2-5	15	-	TRBV29-1	TRBD2	CSVVRGLAGGETQYF	TGCAGCGTTGTTAGGGGACTAGCGGGGGGAGAGACCCAGTACTTC
TRBJ1-1	15	few	TRBV19	-	CASSATGILNTEAFF	TGTGCCAGTAGTGCAACAGGGATCCTGAACACTGAAGCTTTCTTT
TRBJ1-5	16	-	TRBV5-6	TRBD1	CASSLGGRVSNQPQHF	TGTGCCAGCAGCTTAGGGGGCAGGGTTAGCAATCAGCCCCAGCATTTT
TRBJ1-2	14	-	TRBV19	TRBD1	CASTPAGGNYGYTF	TGTGCCAGTACCCCCGCAGGGGGCAACTATGGCTACACCTTC
TRBJ2-1	15	few	TRBV15	-	CATSATASSYNEQFF	TGTGCCACCAGCGCGACTGCCAGCTCCTACAATGAGCAGTTCTTC
TRBJ2-7	12	-	TRBV6-1	TRBD1	CASRDRSYEQYF	TGTGCCAGCCGGGACAGGTCCTACGAGCAGTACTTC
TRBJ1-4	13	-	TRBV10-3	TRBD1	CAASGGTNEKLFF	TGTGCCGCCTCAGGGGGCACTAATGAAAAACTGTTTTTT
TRBJ1-1	13	-	TRBV6-5	-	CASTPGGATEAFF	TGTGCCAGCACCCCGGGGGGGGCAACTGAAGCTTTCTTT
TRBJ1-2	15	-	TRBV9	TRBD1	CASSQTTGGDYGYTF	TGTGCCAGCTCCCAGACCACAGGGGGGGACTATGGCTACACCTTC
TRBJ2-1	13	-	TRBV7-8	TRBD1	CASSLVAAQGEFF	TGTGCCAGCAGCTTAGTAGCCGCACAGGGGGAGTTCTTC
TRBJ1-2	15	few	TRBV4-1	-	CASSQVGGSDYGYTF	TGCGCCAGCAGCCAAGTAGGGGGATCGGACTATGGCTACACCTTC
TRBJ1-1	13	-	TRBV10-1	-	CASSETANTEAFF	TGCGCCAGCAGTGAGACAGCAAACACTGAAGCTTTCTTT
TRBJ1-2	15	-	TRBV2	-	CASSELGRSNYGYTF	TGTGCCAGCAGTGAACTAGGAAGGAGCAACTATGGCTACACCTTC
TRBJ1-2	11	-	TRBV20-1	-	CSASRNYGYTF	TGCAGTGCTAGCAGGAACTATGGCTACACCTTC
TRBJ1-5	16	-	TRBV6-1	-	CASSDRGGYSNQPQHF	TGTGCCAGCAGTGACAGGGGCGGGTATAGCAATCAGCCCCAGCATTTT
TRBJ2-3	14	-	TRBV30	TRBD2	CAWSPWEGSDTQYF	TGTGCCTGGAGTCCCTGGGAGGGCTCAGATACGCAGTATTTT
TRBJ1-6	14	-	TRBV30	-	CAWSGGSGNSPLHF	TGTGCCTGGAGTGGGGGCAGTGGGAATTCACCCCTCCACTTT
TRBJ2-5	14	-	TRBV7-7	TRBD1	CASSLTGGSETQYF	TGTGCCAGCAGCTTAACAGGGGGAAGTGAGACCCAGTACTTC
TRBJ2-3	15	-	TRBV23-1	TRBD2	CASSSAGGGPDTQYF	TGCGCCAGCAGTTCGGCCGGCGGGGGGCCCGATACGCAGTATTTT
TRBJ2-3	18	once	TRBV5-1	TRBD2	CASSPGLAGAASTDTQYF	TGCGCCAGCAGCCCGGGACTAGCGGGGGCCGCTAGCACAGATACGCAGTATTTT
TRBJ1-5	11	-	TRBV20-1	-	CSASGDQPQHF	TGCAGTGCCAGCGGGGATCAGCCCCAGCATTTT
TRBJ2-6	17	-	TRBV5-1	-	CASSLLGGGAGANVLTF	TGCGCCAGCAGCTTGTTGGGGGGGGGCGCTGGGGCCAACGTCCTGACTTTC
TRBJ1-4	14	once	TRBV7-9	-	CASSSGGRSEKLFF	TGTGCCAGCAGCTCCGGGGGAAGGAGTGAAAAACTGTTTTTT
TRBJ2-7	15	-	TRBV6-5	-	CASSFAPATSYEQYF	TGTGCCAGCAGTTTTGCCCCCGCTACGTCCTACGAGCAGTACTTC